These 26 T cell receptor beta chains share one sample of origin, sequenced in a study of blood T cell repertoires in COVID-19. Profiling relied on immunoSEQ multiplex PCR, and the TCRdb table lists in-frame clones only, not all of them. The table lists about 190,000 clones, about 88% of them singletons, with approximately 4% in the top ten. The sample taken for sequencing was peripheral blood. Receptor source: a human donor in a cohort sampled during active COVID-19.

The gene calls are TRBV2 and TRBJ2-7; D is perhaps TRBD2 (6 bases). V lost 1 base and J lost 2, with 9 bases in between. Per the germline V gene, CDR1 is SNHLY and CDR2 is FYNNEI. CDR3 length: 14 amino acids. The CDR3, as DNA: TGTGCCAGCAGTGAAGGCGGGGAAGCCTACGAGCAGTACTTC. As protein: CASSEGGEAYEQYF.

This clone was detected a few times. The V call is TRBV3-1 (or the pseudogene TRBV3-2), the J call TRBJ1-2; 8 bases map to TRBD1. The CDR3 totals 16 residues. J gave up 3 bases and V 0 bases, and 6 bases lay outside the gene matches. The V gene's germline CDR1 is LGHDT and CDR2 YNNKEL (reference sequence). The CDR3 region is CASSQEAGGMYYGYTF. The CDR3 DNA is TGTGCCAGCAGCCAAGAAGCAGGGGGCATGTACTATGGCTACACCTTC.

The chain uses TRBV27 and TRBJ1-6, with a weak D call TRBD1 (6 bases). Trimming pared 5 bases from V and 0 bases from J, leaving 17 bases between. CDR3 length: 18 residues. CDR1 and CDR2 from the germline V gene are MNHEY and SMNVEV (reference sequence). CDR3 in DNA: TGTGCCAGCAGTCCCCGGACAGTGATGGGCTCCTATAATTCACCCCTCCACTTT. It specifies CASSPRTVMGSYNSPLHF.

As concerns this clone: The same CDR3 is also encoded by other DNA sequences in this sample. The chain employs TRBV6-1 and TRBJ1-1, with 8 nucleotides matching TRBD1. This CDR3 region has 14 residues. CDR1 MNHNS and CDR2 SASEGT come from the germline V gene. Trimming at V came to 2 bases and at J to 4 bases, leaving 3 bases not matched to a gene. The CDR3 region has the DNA TGTGCCAGCAGTGAACCGGGACAGGTCACTGAAGCTTTCTTT. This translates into CASSEPGQVTEAFF.

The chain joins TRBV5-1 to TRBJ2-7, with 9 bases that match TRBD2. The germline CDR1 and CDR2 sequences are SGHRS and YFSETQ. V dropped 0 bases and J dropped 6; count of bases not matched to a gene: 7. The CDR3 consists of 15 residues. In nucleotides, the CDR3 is TGCGCCAGCAGCTTGGAGGGCGGGAGGGCCCTCGAGCAGTACTTC. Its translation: CASSLEGGRALEQYF.

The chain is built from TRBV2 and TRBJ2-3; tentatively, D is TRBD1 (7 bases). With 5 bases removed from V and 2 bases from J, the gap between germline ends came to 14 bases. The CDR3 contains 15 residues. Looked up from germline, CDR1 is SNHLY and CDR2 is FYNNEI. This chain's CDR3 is CASSRPGGPTDTQYF. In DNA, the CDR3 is TGTGCCAGCAGTCGACCAGGGGGGCCCACAGATACGCAGTATTTT.

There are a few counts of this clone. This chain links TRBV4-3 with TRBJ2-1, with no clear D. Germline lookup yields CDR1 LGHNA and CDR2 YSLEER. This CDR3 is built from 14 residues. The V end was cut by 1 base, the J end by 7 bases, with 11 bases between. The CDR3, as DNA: TGCGCCAGCAGCCAAGTTTACCGAGGTAATGAGCAGTTCTTC. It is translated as CASSQVYRGNEQFF.

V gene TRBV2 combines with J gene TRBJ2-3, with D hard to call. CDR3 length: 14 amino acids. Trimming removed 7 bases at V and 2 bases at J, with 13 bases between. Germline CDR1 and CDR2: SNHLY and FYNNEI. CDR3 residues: CASNKRGLTDTQYF. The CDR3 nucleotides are TGTGCCAGCAACAAACGAGGCCTCACAGATACGCAGTATTTT.

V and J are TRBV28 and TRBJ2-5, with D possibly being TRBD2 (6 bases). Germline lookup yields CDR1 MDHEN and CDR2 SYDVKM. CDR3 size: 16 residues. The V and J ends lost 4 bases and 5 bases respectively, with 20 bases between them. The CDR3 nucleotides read TGTGCCAGCAGTTCGAATGGTGGGGGGTTAGCGGAGACCCAGTACTTC. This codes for CASSSNGGGLAETQYF. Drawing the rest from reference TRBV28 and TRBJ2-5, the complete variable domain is DVKVTQSSRYLVKRTGEKVFLECVQDMDHENMFWYRQDPGLGLRLIYFSYDVKMKEKGDIPEGYSVSREKKERFSLILESASTNQTSMYLCASSSNGGGLAETQYFGPGTRLLVL.

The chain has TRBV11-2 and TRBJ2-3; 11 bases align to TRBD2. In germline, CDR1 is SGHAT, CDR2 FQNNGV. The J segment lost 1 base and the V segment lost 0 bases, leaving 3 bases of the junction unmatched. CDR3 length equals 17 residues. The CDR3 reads CASSLDQGLAGTDTQYF. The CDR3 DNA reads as TGTGCCAGCAGCTTAGATCAGGGACTAGCGGGCACAGATACGCAGTATTTT.

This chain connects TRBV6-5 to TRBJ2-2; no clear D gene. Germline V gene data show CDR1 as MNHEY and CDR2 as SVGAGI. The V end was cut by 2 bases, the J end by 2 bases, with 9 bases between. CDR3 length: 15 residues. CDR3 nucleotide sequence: TGTGCCAGCAGTTACCGACTTTCCAACACCGGGGAGCTGTTTTTT. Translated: CASSYRLSNTGELFF.

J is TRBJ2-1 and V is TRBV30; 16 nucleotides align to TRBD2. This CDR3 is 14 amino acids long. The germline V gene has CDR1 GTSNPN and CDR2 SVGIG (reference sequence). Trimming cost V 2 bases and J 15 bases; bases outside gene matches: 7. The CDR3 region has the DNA TGTGCCTGGAGTTCCGGGACTAGCGGGGGGGATCGGTTCTTC. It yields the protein CAWSSGTSGGDRFF. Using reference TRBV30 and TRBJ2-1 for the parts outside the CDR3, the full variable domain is SQTIHQWPATLVQPVGSPLSLECTVEGTSNPNLYWYRQAAGRGLQLLFYSVGIGQISSEVPQNLSASRPQDRQFILSSKKLLLSDSGFYLCAWSSGTSGGDRFFGPGTRLTVL.

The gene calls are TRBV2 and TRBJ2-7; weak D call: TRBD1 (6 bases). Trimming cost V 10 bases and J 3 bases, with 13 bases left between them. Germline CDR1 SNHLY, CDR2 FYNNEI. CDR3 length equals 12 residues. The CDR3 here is CAIRQVGYEQYF. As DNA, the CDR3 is TGTGCCATAAGACAGGTTGGCTACGAGCAGTACTTC.

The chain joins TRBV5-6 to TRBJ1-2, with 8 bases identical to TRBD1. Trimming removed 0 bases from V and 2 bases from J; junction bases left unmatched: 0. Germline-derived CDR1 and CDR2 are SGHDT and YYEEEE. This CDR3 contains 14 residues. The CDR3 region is CASSLGTGNYGYTF. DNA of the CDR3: TGTGCCAGCAGCTTGGGGACAGGGAACTATGGCTACACCTTC.

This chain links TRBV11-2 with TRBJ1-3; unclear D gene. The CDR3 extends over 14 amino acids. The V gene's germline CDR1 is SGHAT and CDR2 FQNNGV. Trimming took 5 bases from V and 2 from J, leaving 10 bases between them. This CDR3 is CASSPEVAGNTIYF. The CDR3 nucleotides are TGTGCCAGCAGCCCGGAGGTCGCTGGAAACACCATATATTTT.

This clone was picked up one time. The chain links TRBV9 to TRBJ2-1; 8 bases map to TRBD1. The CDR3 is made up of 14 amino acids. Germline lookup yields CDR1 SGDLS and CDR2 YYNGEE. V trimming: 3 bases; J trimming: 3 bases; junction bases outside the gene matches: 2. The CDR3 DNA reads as TGTGCCAGCAGCGACGGACAGGGCTACAATGAGCAGTTCTTC. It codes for CASSDGQGYNEQFF.

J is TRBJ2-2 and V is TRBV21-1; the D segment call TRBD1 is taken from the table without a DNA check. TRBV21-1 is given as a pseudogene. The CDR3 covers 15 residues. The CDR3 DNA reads TGTGCCAGCAGCAAAGGCCTCAGGGCTCACGGGGAGCTGTTTTTT. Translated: CASSKGLRAHGELFF.

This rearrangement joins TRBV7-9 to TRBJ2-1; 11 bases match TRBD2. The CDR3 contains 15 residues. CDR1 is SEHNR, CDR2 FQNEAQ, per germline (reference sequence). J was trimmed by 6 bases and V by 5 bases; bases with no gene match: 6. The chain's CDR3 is CASSKRGLAANEQFF. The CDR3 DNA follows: TGTGCCAGCAGCAAAAGGGGACTAGCGGCCAATGAGCAGTTCTTC.

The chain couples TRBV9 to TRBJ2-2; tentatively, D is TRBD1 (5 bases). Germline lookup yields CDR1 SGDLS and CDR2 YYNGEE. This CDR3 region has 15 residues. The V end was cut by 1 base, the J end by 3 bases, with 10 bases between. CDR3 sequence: CASSVQGTHTGELFF. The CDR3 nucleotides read TGTGCCAGCAGCGTACAGGGCACTCACACCGGGGAGCTGTTTTTT.

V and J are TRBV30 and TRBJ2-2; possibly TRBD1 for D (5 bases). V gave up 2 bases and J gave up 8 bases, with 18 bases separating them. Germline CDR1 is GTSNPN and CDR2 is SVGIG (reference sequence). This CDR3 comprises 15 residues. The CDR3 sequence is CAWSRNFGALGELFF. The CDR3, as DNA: TGTGCCTGGAGTAGAAATTTTGGGGCCTTAGGGGAGCTGTTTTTT.

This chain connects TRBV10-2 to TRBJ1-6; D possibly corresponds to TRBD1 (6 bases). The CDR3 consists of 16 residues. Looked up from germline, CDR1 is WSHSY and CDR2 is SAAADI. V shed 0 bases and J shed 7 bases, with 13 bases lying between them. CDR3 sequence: CASSESTGRRNSPLHF. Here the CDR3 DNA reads TGCGCCAGCAGTGAGTCGACAGGACGACGGAATTCACCCCTCCACTTT.

The CDR3 sequence is CASSLETGKGGELFF. The CDR3 DNA follows: TGTGCCAGCAGCTTAGAAACAGGGAAGGGCGGGGAGCTGTTTTTT. The chain recombines TRBV7-2 with TRBJ2-2; possibly TRBD1 for D (6 bases). The germline V gene encodes CDR1 SGHTA and CDR2 FQGNSA. The CDR3 length is 15 residues. Deletions cut 1 base from V and 7 bases from J, with 13 bases between.

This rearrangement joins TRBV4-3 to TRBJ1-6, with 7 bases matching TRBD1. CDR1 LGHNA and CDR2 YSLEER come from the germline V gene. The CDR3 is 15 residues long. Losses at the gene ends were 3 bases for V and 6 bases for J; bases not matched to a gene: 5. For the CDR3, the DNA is TGCGCCAGCAGCCATACGACAGGGTCTAATTCACCCCTCCACTTT. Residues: CASSHTTGSNSPLHF.

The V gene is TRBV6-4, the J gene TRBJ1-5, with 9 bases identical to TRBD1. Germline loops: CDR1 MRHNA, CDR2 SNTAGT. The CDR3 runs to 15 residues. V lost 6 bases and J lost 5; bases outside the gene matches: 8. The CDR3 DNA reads TGTGCCAGCAGGTCTCGGACAGGGGTGGATCAGCCCCAGCATTTT. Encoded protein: CASRSRTGVDQPQHF.

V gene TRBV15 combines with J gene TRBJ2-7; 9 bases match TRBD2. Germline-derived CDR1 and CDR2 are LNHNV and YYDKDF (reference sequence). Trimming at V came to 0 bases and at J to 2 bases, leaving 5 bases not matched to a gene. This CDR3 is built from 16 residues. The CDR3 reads CATSRDRVAGAYEQYF. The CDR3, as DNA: TGTGCCACCAGCAGAGATCGAGTAGCGGGAGCCTACGAGCAGTACTTC.

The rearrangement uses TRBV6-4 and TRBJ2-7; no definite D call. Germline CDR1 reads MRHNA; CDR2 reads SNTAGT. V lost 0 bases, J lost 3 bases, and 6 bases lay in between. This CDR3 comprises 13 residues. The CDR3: CASSDSNNYEQYF. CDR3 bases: TGTGCCAGCAGTGACTCTAATAACTACGAGCAGTACTTC.